This TCR beta chain was captured in a study of T cell repertoires in cytomegalovirus infection. Whole-study context: Selected CMV epitopes included recently identified HLA-C-restricted ones as well as well-studied HLA-B-restricted ones.

Study conclusions and caveats: CMV carriers having the relevant HLA were flagged by cumulative public TCR beta family frequency. What dominated the ex vivo response were HLA-C-restricted CMV-specific TCR beta clonotypes.

This clonotype has just a few counts. The antigen is not known. TCRdb used MiXCR to reprocess the reads, holding one entry per CDR3 protein. Of roughly 990,000 distinct CDR3 sequences listed, under 40% are singletons. This material consisted of cultured CD8+ T cells from PBMCs, taken from culture after CMV antigen stimulation. The receptor's source is a human donor in good health (CMV status not recorded). Some clones in this sample may be carry-over from other donors' samples.

This CDR3 reads CASSRGEDRGLEQYF. The CDR3 DNA reads as TGTGCCAGCAGCCGAGGGGAGGACAGGGGCCTGGAGCAGTACTTC. V gene TRBV13 combines with J gene TRBJ2-7; 9 nucleotides align to TRBD1. In germline, CDR1 is PRHDT, CDR2 FYEKMQ (reference sequence). Germline trimming cut 5 bases from V and 7 bases from J; bases unmatched to any gene: 12. The CDR3 totals 15 residues.